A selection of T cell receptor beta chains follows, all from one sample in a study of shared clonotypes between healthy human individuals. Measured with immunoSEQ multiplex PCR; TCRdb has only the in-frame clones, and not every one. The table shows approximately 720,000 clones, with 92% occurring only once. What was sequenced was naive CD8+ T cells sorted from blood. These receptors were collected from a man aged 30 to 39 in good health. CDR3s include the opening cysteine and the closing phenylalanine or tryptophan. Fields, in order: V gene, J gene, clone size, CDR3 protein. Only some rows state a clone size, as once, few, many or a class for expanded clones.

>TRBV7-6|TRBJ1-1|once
CASSLVGGDPQAFF
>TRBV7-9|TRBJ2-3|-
CASSLIGLGADTQYF
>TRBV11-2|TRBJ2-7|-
CASSQTGRVAYEQYF
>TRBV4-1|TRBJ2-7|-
CASSQGTHTPYEQYF
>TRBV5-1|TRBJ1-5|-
CASSPGQDNQPQHF
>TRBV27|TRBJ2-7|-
CASSLSSGGHSEQYF
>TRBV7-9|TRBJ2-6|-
CASSLDRGANVLTF
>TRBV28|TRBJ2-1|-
CASSSPKPSGSPYNEQFF
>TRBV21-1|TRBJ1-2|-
CASSKADPGSNGYTF
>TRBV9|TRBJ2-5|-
CASNSGKGTFQETQYF
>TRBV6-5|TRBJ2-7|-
CASSYFKSPKSEQYF
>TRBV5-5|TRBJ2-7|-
CASTAPPSGAYEQYF
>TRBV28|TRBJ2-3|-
CASSLPRGDTQYF
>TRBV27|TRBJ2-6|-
CASSFGLGGANVLTF
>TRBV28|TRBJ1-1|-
CASSLGPGAFF